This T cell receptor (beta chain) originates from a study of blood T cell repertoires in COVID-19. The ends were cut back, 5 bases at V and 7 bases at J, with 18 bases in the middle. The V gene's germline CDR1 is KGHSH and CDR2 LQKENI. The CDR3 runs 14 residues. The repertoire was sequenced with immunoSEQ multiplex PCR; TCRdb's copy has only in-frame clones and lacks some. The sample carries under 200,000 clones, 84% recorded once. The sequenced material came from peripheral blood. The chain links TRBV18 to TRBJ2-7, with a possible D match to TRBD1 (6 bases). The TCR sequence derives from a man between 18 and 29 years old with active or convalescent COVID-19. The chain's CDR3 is CASSENQGRGEQYF. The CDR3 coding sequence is TGTGCCAGCTCAGAAAATCAGGGAAGGGGGGAGCAGTACTTC.